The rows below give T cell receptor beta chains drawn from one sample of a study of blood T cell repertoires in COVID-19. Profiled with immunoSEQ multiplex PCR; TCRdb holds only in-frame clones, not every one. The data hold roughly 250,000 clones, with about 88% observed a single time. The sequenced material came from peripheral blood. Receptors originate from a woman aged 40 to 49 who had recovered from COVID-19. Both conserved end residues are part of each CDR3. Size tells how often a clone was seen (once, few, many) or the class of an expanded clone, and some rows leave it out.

cdr3_aa: CASSQAVGGGQPQHF
j_call: TRBJ1-5
clone_size: few
v_call: TRBV4-3

cdr3_aa: CASNTGFGAGELFF
j_call: TRBJ2-2
clone_size: .
v_call: TRBV19

cdr3_aa: CASSARQANQPQHF
j_call: TRBJ1-5
clone_size: .
v_call: TRBV19

cdr3_aa: CASSPPGTSGREETQYF
j_call: TRBJ2-5
clone_size: .
v_call: TRBV7-3

cdr3_aa: CASSYNAGVHGYTF
j_call: TRBJ1-2
clone_size: .
v_call: TRBV6-2/TRBV6-3

cdr3_aa: CASKGDRANYGYTF
j_call: TRBJ1-2
clone_size: once
v_call: TRBV5-4

cdr3_aa: CASSRTSGNTIYF
j_call: TRBJ1-3
clone_size: .
v_call: TRBV6-5

cdr3_aa: CASSPWDRVHSPLHF
j_call: TRBJ1-6
clone_size: .
v_call: TRBV28

cdr3_aa: CATSRGLAEYNEQFF
j_call: TRBJ2-1
clone_size: .
v_call: TRBV15

cdr3_aa: CASSLFRETQYF
j_call: TRBJ2-5
clone_size: .
v_call: TRBV28

cdr3_aa: CASSPGGYEQYF
j_call: TRBJ2-7
clone_size: .
v_call: TRBV18

cdr3_aa: CASSILASGGETQYF
j_call: TRBJ2-5
clone_size: few
v_call: TRBV19

cdr3_aa: CASSSNAQGSYEQYF
j_call: TRBJ2-7
clone_size: .
v_call: TRBV6-5

cdr3_aa: CASRVGLAATYEQYF
j_call: TRBJ2-7
clone_size: once
v_call: TRBV2

cdr3_aa: CASSLFSTGASSSYEQYF
j_call: TRBJ2-7
clone_size: .
v_call: TRBV5-1

cdr3_aa: CASSIGLPGNEQFF
j_call: TRBJ2-1
clone_size: .
v_call: TRBV19

cdr3_aa: CAISESEISNTGELFF
j_call: TRBJ2-2
clone_size: .
v_call: TRBV10-3

cdr3_aa: CASSKGRVSETQYF
j_call: TRBJ2-5
clone_size: .
v_call: TRBV27

cdr3_aa: CASSQEDRGRDNEQFF
j_call: TRBJ2-1
clone_size: .
v_call: TRBV4-3

cdr3_aa: CASSPGTGGNTIYF
j_call: TRBJ1-3
clone_size: .
v_call: TRBV7-2

cdr3_aa: CASSVAGSEETQYF
j_call: TRBJ2-5
clone_size: .
v_call: TRBV9

cdr3_aa: CASSRSGSGNTIYF
j_call: TRBJ1-3
clone_size: .
v_call: TRBV11-3

cdr3_aa: CASSMVASSGNNEQFF
j_call: TRBJ2-1
clone_size: .
v_call: TRBV5-4

cdr3_aa: CASSVTSGSRYEQYF
j_call: TRBJ2-7
clone_size: .
v_call: TRBV19

cdr3_aa: CASSIGGPGELFF
j_call: TRBJ2-2
clone_size: .
v_call: TRBV19

cdr3_aa: CASSTKEAGGDTDTQYF
j_call: TRBJ2-3
clone_size: few
v_call: TRBV19

cdr3_aa: CASSRVGVGAEQYF
j_call: TRBJ2-7
clone_size: few
v_call: TRBV6-5

cdr3_aa: CASSLGDRDYGYTF
j_call: TRBJ1-2
clone_size: .
v_call: TRBV11-2

cdr3_aa: CASSFLIIGPGMDIQYF
j_call: TRBJ2-4
clone_size: .
v_call: TRBV7-2

cdr3_aa: CASRIGGSQPQHF
j_call: TRBJ1-5
clone_size: once
v_call: TRBV28

cdr3_aa: CASSLGLAGAQETQYF
j_call: TRBJ2-5
clone_size: .
v_call: TRBV7-2

cdr3_aa: CASSLRQGGYTF
j_call: TRBJ1-2
clone_size: .
v_call: TRBV28

cdr3_aa: CASSLTGQVNEQYF
j_call: TRBJ2-7
clone_size: .
v_call: TRBV5-1

cdr3_aa: CATRPGGRDNQPQHF
j_call: TRBJ1-5
clone_size: .
v_call: TRBV24-1

cdr3_aa: CASSHPGTGYGTEAFF
j_call: TRBJ1-1
clone_size: .
v_call: TRBV11-1

cdr3_aa: CASSYGGPGELFF
j_call: TRBJ2-2
clone_size: .
v_call: TRBV6-5

cdr3_aa: CASRWGEGSIYEQYF
j_call: TRBJ2-7
clone_size: once
v_call: TRBV11-2

cdr3_aa: CASSSLPGTDTQYF
j_call: TRBJ2-3
clone_size: .
v_call: TRBV7-9

cdr3_aa: CASSVGPDANSPLHF
j_call: TRBJ1-6
clone_size: .
v_call: TRBV9

cdr3_aa: CASSGAEGLGGYTF
j_call: TRBJ1-2
clone_size: .
v_call: TRBV19

cdr3_aa: CASSLGLAGGTGELFF
j_call: TRBJ2-2
clone_size: .
v_call: TRBV5-1

cdr3_aa: CASSPFSSGNTIYF
j_call: TRBJ1-3
clone_size: .
v_call: TRBV21-1

cdr3_aa: CASSQTEIYGYTF
j_call: TRBJ1-2
clone_size: .
v_call: TRBV6-5

cdr3_aa: CASSLEEGGYGYTF
j_call: TRBJ1-2
clone_size: .
v_call: TRBV7-2

cdr3_aa: CASSQGVNSGNTIYF
j_call: TRBJ1-3
clone_size: .
v_call: TRBV4-1

cdr3_aa: CASSLRQGALDTQYF
j_call: TRBJ2-3
clone_size: .
v_call: TRBV7-2